A selection of T cell receptor beta chains follows, all from one sample in a study of blood T cell repertoires in COVID-19. Libraries were prepared by immunoSEQ multiplex PCR; TCRdb keeps only in-frame clonotypes and omits some of them. The table records about 280,000 clones, roughly 85% of them present only once. Sequencing was performed on PBMCs or T cells enriched from blood (not recorded which). These receptors originate from a woman between 45 and 60 years old who had recovered from COVID-19. Both conserved end residues are part of each CDR3. A D gene is named only where the DNA matches it firmly. The listing skips clone size in some rows; elsewhere it reads once, few, many or a size class.

CDR3 protein | CDR3 DNA | J gene | V gene | D gene | clone size
CASSLQGARGTDTQYF | TGTGCCAGCAGCTTGCAGGGGGCGCGCGGCACAGATACGCAGTATTTT | TRBJ2-3 | TRBV13 | TRBD1 | .
CATSGRFRGNYGYTF | TGCGCCACGAGCGGGCGTTTTCGGGGGAACTATGGCTACACCTTC | TRBJ1-2 | TRBV4-1 | . | .
CASSPAGGDNYGYTF | TGTGCCAGCAGTCCCGCGGGAGGGGACAACTATGGCTACACCTTC | TRBJ1-2 | TRBV11-2 | . | .
CASSRGTGGIYEQYF | TGCGCCAGCAGCCGAGGGACAGGGGGCATCTACGAGCAGTACTTC | TRBJ2-7 | TRBV4-1 | TRBD1 | .
CATSPLPPAGEGYTF | TGTGCCACCTCCCCGTTACCCCCGGCAGGGGAGGGCTACACCTTC | TRBJ1-2 | TRBV6-6 | . | .
CASRDTPTAGENTIYF | TGTGCCAGCAGAGACACCCCCACGGCAGGGGAAAACACCATATATTTT | TRBJ1-3 | TRBV28 | . | .
CASSYSLTQNYNEQFF | TGTGCCAGCAGTTACTCGCTTACTCAAAACTACAATGAGCAGTTCTTC | TRBJ2-1 | TRBV6-5 | . | .
CASSIGTRNYGYTF | TGTGCCAGTAGTATAGGTACCAGGAACTATGGCTACACCTTC | TRBJ1-2 | TRBV19 | . | .
CASSPRLQSNQPQHF | TGCGCCAGCAGCCCCCGACTGCAGAGCAATCAGCCCCAGCATTTT | TRBJ1-5 | TRBV4-3 | . | .
CASSWGPGQSLGALHF | TGTGCCAGCAGCTGGGGACCGGGACAGAGCCTAGGGGCCCTCCACTTT | TRBJ1-6 | TRBV5-4 | TRBD1 | .
CATSREAGTASGYGYTF | TGTGCCACCAGCAGAGAGGCCGGGACAGCATCCGGCTATGGCTACACCTTC | TRBJ1-2 | TRBV15 | TRBD1 | .
CASSLSGNQPQHF | TGTGCCAGCAGTTTATCAGGCAACCAGCCCCAGCATTTT | TRBJ1-5 | TRBV12-3/TRBV12-4 | . | .
CASSYSPGQGTEAFF | TGTGCCAGCAGTTACTCTCCGGGACAGGGGACTGAAGCTTTCTTT | TRBJ1-1 | TRBV6-5 | TRBD1 | .
CASSHPSTSGNPDTQYF | TGCGCCAGCAGTCACCCCTCGACTAGCGGGAATCCAGATACGCAGTATTTT | TRBJ2-3 | TRBV23-1 | TRBD2 | .
CASRHNQGSNQPQHF | TGCGCCAGCAGGCATAACCAGGGTAGCAATCAGCCCCAGCATTTT | TRBJ1-5 | TRBV4-1 | . | .
CAWGDREFSEAFF | TGTGCCTGGGGGGACAGGGAATTCTCTGAAGCTTTCTTT | TRBJ1-1 | TRBV30 | TRBD1 | .
CASSPDALRTNSPLHF | TGCGCCAGCAGCCCCGACGCCTTAAGGACAAATTCACCCCTCCACTTT | TRBJ1-6 | TRBV5-1 | . | .
CASSDRVVSIVEGYTF | TGTGCCAGCAGTGATCGGGTGGTGTCGATCGTTGAAGGCTACACCTTC | TRBJ1-2 | TRBV2 | . | .
CASRGGVRTKIEQYF | TGTGCCAGCAGGGGTGGTGTTCGGACAAAAATCGAGCAGTACTTC | TRBJ2-7 | TRBV2 | . | .
CAWSVPTSRNLNEQFF | TGTGCCTGGAGTGTACCGACTAGTCGCAATCTTAATGAGCAGTTCTTC | TRBJ2-1 | TRBV30 | . | .
CASSPGGRVEKLFF | TGCGCCAGCAGCCCAGGGGGCAGAGTTGAAAAACTGTTTTTT | TRBJ1-4 | TRBV4-1 | TRBD1 | .
CASSLSGRTEAFF | TGTGCCAGCAGTTTATCAGGGAGGACTGAAGCTTTCTTT | TRBJ1-1 | TRBV27 | . | .
CASSILRTEAKNIQYF | TGTGCCAGTAGTATCCTCCGGACAGAAGCCAAAAACATTCAGTACTTC | TRBJ2-4 | TRBV19 | . | few
CASRPGTTQETQYF | TGTGCCAGCAGGCCCGGGACTACTCAAGAGACCCAGTACTTC | TRBJ2-5 | TRBV7-8 | TRBD2 | .
CASSPTSGRRDEELFF | TGTGCCAGCAGCCCAACTAGCGGGAGAAGAGACGAGGAGCTGTTTTTT | TRBJ2-2 | TRBV7-9 | TRBD2 | .
CASRQTPQETQYF | TGTGCCAGCAGGCAGACACCGCAAGAGACCCAGTACTTC | TRBJ2-5 | TRBV5-8 | . | .
CASSLGLAANTGELFF | TGTGCCAGCAGCTTGGGGCTAGCGGCGAACACCGGGGAGCTGTTTTTT | TRBJ2-2 | TRBV5-4 | TRBD2 | .
CASSLASGGLYEQYF | TGTGCCAGCAGCTTGGCCAGCGGGGGACTATACGAGCAGTACTTC | TRBJ2-7 | TRBV5-4 | TRBD2 | once
CASSQGLAENNEQFF | TGTGCCAGCAGCCAGGGACTAGCGGAGAACAATGAGCAGTTCTTC | TRBJ2-1 | TRBV3-1/TRBV3-2 | TRBD2 | .
CASRVTAHSNEKLFF | TGTGCCAGCAGGGTAACGGCACACAGTAATGAAAAACTGTTTTTT | TRBJ1-4 | TRBV6-4 | . | .
CASTSRTGGAYNGYTF | TGTGCCAGTACCTCCCGGACAGGGGGCGCTTATAATGGCTACACCTTC | TRBJ1-2 | TRBV19 | TRBD1 | .
CASQEHSGNTIYF | TGTGCCAGTCAAGAGCACTCTGGAAACACCATATATTTT | TRBJ1-3 | TRBV28 | . | .
CATSRDGISGIYEQYF | TGTGCCACCAGCAGAGACGGGATTAGCGGGATCTACGAGCAGTACTTC | TRBJ2-7 | TRBV15 | TRBD2 | once
CASSPGQDKAFF | TGTGCCAGCAGCCCCGGACAGGATAAAGCTTTCTTT | TRBJ1-1 | TRBV12-3/TRBV12-4 | TRBD1 | .
CASSRATRGEDGYTF | TGTGCCAGCTCACGCGCGACGCGGGGTGAGGATGGCTACACCTTC | TRBJ1-2 | TRBV18 | . | .
CATSRDELGVVQYF | TGTGCCACCAGCAGAGACGAGCTAGGGGTCGTGCAGTATTTT | TRBJ2-3 | TRBV15 | . | many
CASSVSMAGAYNEQFF | TGTGCCAGCAGCGTATCAATGGCGGGGGCTTACAATGAGCAGTTCTTC | TRBJ2-1 | TRBV9 | . | .
CASSVVSMNTEAFF | TGTGCCAGCAGCGTAGTGAGCATGAACACTGAAGCTTTCTTT | TRBJ1-1 | TRBV9 | . | .
CASSFPDREEGLFF | TGTGCCAGCAGCTTTCCGGACAGAGAAGAGGGTCTGTTTTTT | TRBJ1-4 | TRBV7-9 | . | .
CASSLGQGAGGELFF | TGTGCCAGCAGCTTAGGACAGGGGGCTGGCGGGGAGCTGTTTTTT | TRBJ2-2 | TRBV7-9 | TRBD1 | .
CSVETRDSPHNEQFF | TGCAGCGTTGAAACCCGGGACAGCCCACACAATGAGCAGTTCTTC | TRBJ2-1 | TRBV29-1 | TRBD1 | .
CASSLVLAGVSDEQFF | TGTGCCAGCAGCTTGGTTCTAGCGGGCGTGTCCGATGAGCAGTTCTTC | TRBJ2-1 | TRBV5-5 | TRBD2 | .
CASSQGKGGSEKTQYF | TGCGCCAGCAGCCAAGGAAAGGGAGGGAGTGAGAAGACCCAGTACTTC | TRBJ2-5 | TRBV4-1 | TRBD2 | .
CASRAGWTGNQPQHF | TGTGCCAGTAGGGCAGGGTGGACGGGCAATCAGCCCCAGCATTTT | TRBJ1-5 | TRBV19 | . | few
CASSPALTGGPSPYEQYF | TGTGCCAGCAGCCCCGCCCTTACAGGGGGCCCATCCCCCTACGAGCAGTACTTC | TRBJ2-7 | TRBV7-9 | TRBD1 | .
CASSLGPTNYGYTF | TGTGCCAGCAGCTTGGGTCCAACTAACTATGGCTACACCTTC | TRBJ1-2 | TRBV5-6 | . | .
CASSERGLSGYTF | TGTGCCAGCAGTGAGAGGGGGCTGAGCGGCTACACCTTC | TRBJ1-2 | TRBV6-1 | TRBD1 | .
CAISGTSSTDTQYF | TGTGCCATCAGCGGGACTTCTAGCACAGATACGCAGTATTTT | TRBJ2-3 | TRBV10-3 | . | .
CASSETDGSRLTNTEAFF | TGTGCCAGCAGTGAGACAGACGGCTCTCGGCTAACGAACACTGAAGCTTTCTTT | TRBJ1-1 | TRBV6-1 | . | .
CASSRIGGDYGYTF | TGTGCCAGCAGTCGAATAGGGGGAGACTATGGCTACACCTTC | TRBJ1-2 | TRBV6-5 | . | once